Listed here is a single T cell receptor beta chain. First-strand cDNA relied on TRAV- and TRBV-specific primers spanning alpha and beta chains. TCR amplification used 20 to 25 PCR cycles, a constant-region primer and a V-primer adapter. The isolated mRNA underwent amplification through in vitro transcription. MiXCR, run by TCRdb on the reads, gives a single entry per CDR3 protein. The sample carries 60,000 to 90,000 distinct CDR3 sequences, less than 40% recorded once. Documented time point: before trial treatment. Ipilimumab, nivolumab, aspirin, low-dose cyclophosphamide and low-dose radiotherapy were administered to donors. Solid tumors that lacked tumor-infiltrating lymphocytes and were advanced were present in eligible patients. The entry originates in a study of low-dose radiotherapy and immunotherapy resistance in tumors. The wider study: On a schedule of every two weeks, intravenous cyclophosphamide at a dose of 200 mg/m2 was delivered one day before each radiation and immunotherapy administration.

V lost 5 bases to trimming and J lost 5 bases; unmatched junction nucleotides: 7. Germline CDR1 SGHNT, CDR2 YENEEA. The CDR3 has 15 amino acids. Sequenced material: PBMCs, taken before treatment. The TCR sequence derives from a female donor with ovarian cancer. The chain is built from TRBV11-3 and TRBJ2-3, with 10 bases that match TRBD2. The CDR3 bases are TGTGCCAGCAGCCAAGAAGCGGGAGGGGGAGATACGCAGTATTTT. This translates into CASSQEAGGGDTQYF.